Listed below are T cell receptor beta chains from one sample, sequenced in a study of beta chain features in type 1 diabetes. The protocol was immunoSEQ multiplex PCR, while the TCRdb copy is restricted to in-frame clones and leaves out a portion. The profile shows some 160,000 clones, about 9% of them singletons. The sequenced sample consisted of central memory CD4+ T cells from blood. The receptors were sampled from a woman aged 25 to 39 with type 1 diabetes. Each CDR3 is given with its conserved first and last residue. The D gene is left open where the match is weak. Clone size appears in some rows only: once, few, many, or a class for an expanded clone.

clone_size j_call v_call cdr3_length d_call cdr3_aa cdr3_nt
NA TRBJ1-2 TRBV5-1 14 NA CASTPLPEDYGYTF TGCGCCAGTACCCCCCTGCCAGAGGACTATGGCTACACCTTC
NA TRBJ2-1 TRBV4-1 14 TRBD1 CASSQVGQGAEQFF TGCGCCAGCAGCCAGGTCGGACAGGGGGCTGAGCAGTTCTTC
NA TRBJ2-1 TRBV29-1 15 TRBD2 CSVEIRTSGRGEQFF TGCAGCGTTGAAATTCGGACTAGCGGGAGGGGTGAGCAGTTCTTC
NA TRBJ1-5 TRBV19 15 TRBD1 CASSPNDRDSQPQHF TGTGCCAGTAGTCCGAATGACAGGGATAGCCAGCCCCAGCATTTT
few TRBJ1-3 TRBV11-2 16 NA CASSLGGLASGNTIYF TGTGCCAGCAGCTTGGGGGGTTTGGCCTCTGGAAACACCATATATTTT
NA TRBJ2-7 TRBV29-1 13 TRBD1 CSAKLQGAYEQYF TGCAGCGCCAAGCTCCAGGGGGCCTACGAGCAGTACTTC
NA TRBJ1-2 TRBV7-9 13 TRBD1 CASSLTGSYGYTF TGTGCCAGCAGCTTGACAGGGTCCTATGGCTACACCTTC
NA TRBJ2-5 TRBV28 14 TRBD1 CASSRGTGGETQYF TGTGCCAGCAGTAGGGGGACAGGGGGAGAGACCCAGTACTTC
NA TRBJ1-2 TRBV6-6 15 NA CASRPDYRVASGYTF TGTGCCAGCAGGCCGGATTACAGGGTAGCGAGTGGCTACACCTTC
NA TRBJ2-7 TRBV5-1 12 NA CASTIIDSEQYF TGTGCCAGCACCATAATCGACAGTGAGCAGTACTTC
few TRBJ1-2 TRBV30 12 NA CAWSVRGYGYTF TGTGCCTGGAGTGTACGAGGGTATGGCTACACCTTC
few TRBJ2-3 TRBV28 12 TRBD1 CASKRQGDTQYF TGTGCCAGCAAAAGACAGGGCGATACGCAGTATTTT
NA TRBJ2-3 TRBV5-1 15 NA CASSLASTSTDTQYF TGCGCCAGCAGCTTGGCCTCTACTAGCACAGATACGCAGTATTTT
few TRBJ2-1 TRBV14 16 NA CASSQASGLRRNEQFF TGTGCCAGCAGCCAAGCCTCGGGACTGAGGAGAAACGAGCAGTTCTTC
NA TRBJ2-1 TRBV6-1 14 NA CASSEVLVDNEQFF TGTGCCAGCAGTGAAGTACTAGTTGACAATGAGCAGTTCTTC
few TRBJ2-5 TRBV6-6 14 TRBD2 CASSLSGRGETQYF TGTGCCAGCAGTCTTAGCGGGAGAGGAGAGACCCAGTACTTC
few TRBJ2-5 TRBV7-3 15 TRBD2 CASSPGTSISETQYF TGTGCCAGCAGCCCCGGGACTAGCATTTCTGAGACCCAGTACTTC